These 27 T cell receptor beta chains share one sample of origin, sequenced in a study of identical twins. TCRdb processed the 5' RACE reads anew with MiXCR; each CDR3 protein has one entry. The sample carries 210,000 or so distinct CDR3 sequences, roughly 15% recorded once. Another study also made use of these data, one on T cells expressing NK-cell markers.

Sequencing was performed on CD8+ T cells sorted from blood. The receptor source for this set is a woman aged 18-29 years in good health.

The V gene is TRBV29-1, the J gene TRBJ2-3; 9 bases map to TRBD2. The CDR3 loop spans 16 amino acids. The junction had 9 bases not matched to a gene; V was cut back by 0 bases and J by 5 bases. Germline-derived CDR1 and CDR2 are SQVTM and ANQGSEA. The CDR3 spells CSVEEPSAGGQDTQYF. CDR3 in DNA: TGCAGCGTTGAAGAGCCGTCGGCGGGAGGGCAAGATACGCAGTATTTT.

This clonotype was detected a few times. The CDR3 region has the DNA TGCAGCGTATCGGACAGGGAGGAGAGACTAGCGGGATGGGAGACCCAGTACTTC. It specifies CSVSDREERLAGWETQYF. The chain joins TRBV29-1 to TRBJ2-5; TRBD2 agrees at 11 bases. This CDR3 region has 18 residues. The V gene end was trimmed by 6 bases and the J gene end by 5 bases; junction bases not matched to a gene: 20. CDR1 and CDR2 from the germline V gene are SQVTM and ANQGSEA.

V and J are TRBV6-5 and TRBJ2-1, with 11 nucleotides matching TRBD2. The junction had 3 bases not matched to a gene; V was cut back by 0 bases and J by 2 bases. From germline, CDR1 is MNHEY and CDR2 SVGAGI. The CDR3 length is 17 residues. The CDR3 nucleotides are TGTGCCAGCAGTTACTCGCCGGGACTAGCGGCCTACAATGAGCAGTTCTTC. Translated: CASSYSPGLAAYNEQFF.

This clonotype was detected a few times. The V call is TRBV12-3 or TRBV12-4, the J call TRBJ2-7; maybe TRBD2 (5 bases). Trimming pared 5 bases from V and 3 bases from J, leaving 14 bases between. This CDR3 is built from 14 residues. The CDR3 region has the DNA TGTGCCAGCAGTCCGGTGATTCGGGGCTACGAGCAGTACTTC. Encoded protein: CASSPVIRGYEQYF.

This clonotype was picked up a small number of times. The chain combines TRBV15 with TRBJ2-5; D gene ambiguous. Germline V CDR1 and CDR2: LNHNV, YYDKDF (reference sequence). The CDR3 covers 11 residues. Trimming left V 3 bases short and J 4 bases short, with 3 bases between. CDR3 DNA: TGTGCCACCAGCAGCCTAGAGACCCAGTACTTC. Translating it yields CATSSLETQYF.

This clonotype has a handful of counts. The chain couples TRBV5-8 to TRBJ1-3; D gene ambiguous. Trimming took off 4 bases at V and 2 bases at J, with 16 bases between the two ends. Germline-derived CDR1 and CDR2 are SGHTS and YDEGEE. CDR3 length: 16 amino acids. CDR3 sequence: CASSHSRVLAGNTIYF. The CDR3 coding sequence is TGTGCCAGCAGCCACTCTAGGGTCCTTGCTGGAAACACCATATATTTT.

V usage is TRBV12-3 or TRBV12-4 and J usage is TRBJ2-1; 7 nucleotides line up with TRBD1. The CDR3 has 14 amino acids. V lost 6 bases and J lost 5; bases outside the gene matches: 7. The CDR3 loop reads CASSWGTVNNEQFF. CDR3 DNA sequence: TGTGCCAGCAGCTGGGGGACAGTCAACAATGAGCAGTTCTTC.

This clonotype was seen a handful of times. The V and J genes are TRBV7-9 and TRBJ2-3; 7 positions match TRBD2. The ends lost 11 bases at V and 2 bases at J; junction bases unmatched: 4. The CDR3 length is 12 residues. Looked up from germline, CDR1 is SEHNR and CDR2 is FQNEAQ (reference sequence). CDR3: CACRGVTDTQYF. DNA of the CDR3: TGTGCCTGCCGGGGGGTCACAGATACGCAGTATTTT.

The V call is TRBV15, the J call TRBJ2-1; a possible D gene is TRBD2 (6 bases). From germline, CDR1 is LNHNV and CDR2 YYDKDF (reference sequence). V was clipped by 0 bases and J by 6 bases, with 12 bases between them. This CDR3 is 15 amino acids long. The CDR3 DNA reads as TGTGCCACCAGCAGAGAAGGGCTAGCGACCAATGAGCAGTTCTTC. Its protein is CATSREGLATNEQFF.

This clonotype was counted only a few times. V gene TRBV6-1 combines with J gene TRBJ2-7, with 10 bases lining up with TRBD1. CDR1 is MNHNS, CDR2 SASEGT, per germline. The V and J ends lost 11 bases and 2 bases, in that order; junction bases with no gene match: 6. CDR3 size: 13 residues. Written as DNA, the CDR3 is TGTGCCGGGGGACAGGGGACCACCTACGAGCAGTACTTC. Its protein is CAGGQGTTYEQYF.

The V gene is TRBV7-2, the J gene TRBJ2-1; 14 nucleotides agree with TRBD2. From germline, CDR1 is SGHTA and CDR2 FQGNSA. J lost 9 bases, V lost 4 bases, and 8 bases had no gene match. The CDR3 runs 16 residues. The CDR3 DNA reads TGTGCCAGCAGCTCTCGACTAGCGGGAGGGCCGAGTGAGCAGTTCTTC. Amino acids: CASSSRLAGGPSEQFF.

This clonotype was seen more than once but under ten times. The chain has TRBV27 and TRBJ2-1; 11 bases map to TRBD2. Germline assignment: CDR1 MNHEY and CDR2 SMNVEV (reference sequence). The trim removed 9 bases at V and 8 bases at J, leaving 9 bases unmatched. This CDR3 has 14 amino acids. CDR3 nucleotides: TGTGCCAGTCAGAGACTAGCGGGGTTCGATGAGCAGTTCTTC. Its protein is CASQRLAGFDEQFF.

A few counts support this clonotype. The rearrangement uses TRBV12-3 or TRBV12-4 and TRBJ2-7, with 8 positions matching TRBD2. The CDR3 contains 14 residues. Unmatched junction bases numbered 11, after V lost 9 bases and J lost 4 bases. CDR3 bases: TGTGCCAGTTCCCCGGCGGGGGGCGAGTACGAGCAGTACTTC. Translated: CASSPAGGEYEQYF.

The V gene is TRBV30, the J gene TRBJ2-3; the D gene is possibly TRBD1 (5 bases). This CDR3 is built from 17 residues. The V and J ends lost 2 bases and 2 bases respectively, with 20 bases between them. Germline assignment: CDR1 GTSNPN and CDR2 SVGIG (reference sequence). In DNA, the CDR3 is TGTGCCTGGAGTATCCGGACAACCCGGCCCTCCACAGATACGCAGTATTTT. It translates to CAWSIRTTRPSTDTQYF.

The chain is built from TRBV11-3 and TRBJ2-3; tentative D call: TRBD2 (6 bases). The CDR3 is 16 amino acids. Germline CDR1 reads SGHNT; CDR2 reads YENEEA. The ends were cut back, 5 bases at V and 4 bases at J, with 19 bases in the middle. The CDR3 sequence is CASSTRDSSAPDTQYF. The CDR3 DNA follows: TGTGCCAGCAGCACAAGGGACTCCTCTGCTCCAGATACGCAGTATTTT.

A few counts support this clonotype. The chain joins TRBV5-8 to TRBJ2-7; D is ambiguous. The CDR3 is made up of 12 amino acids. Germline CDR1 is SGHTS and CDR2 is YDEGEE. Trimming pared 4 bases from V and 0 bases from J, leaving 5 bases between. CDR3 protein: CASSQLSYEQYF. CDR3 bases: TGTGCCAGCAGCCAACTCTCCTACGAGCAGTACTTC. The full variable domain, rest sourced from reference TRBV5-8 and TRBJ2-7, is EAGVTQSPTHLIKTRGQQATLRCSPISGHTSVYWYQQALGLGLQFLLWYDEGEERNRGNFPPRFSGRQFPNYSSELNVNALELEDSALYLCASSQLSYEQYFGPGTRLTVT.

Only a few counts were recorded for this clonotype. J is TRBJ1-2 and V is TRBV27, with D unclear. CDR3 size: 11 residues. Germline V lookup: CDR1 MNHEY, CDR2 SMNVEV (reference sequence). V dropped 8 bases and J dropped 10 bases, with 14 bases sitting between them. The CDR3 DNA is TGTGCCAGCGGCCAGTCATGGGACTACACCTTC. Encoded protein: CASGQSWDYTF.

This clonotype was detected only a few times. This chain connects TRBV4-3 to TRBJ1-6, with D possibly TRBD1 on 5 matching bases. Germline V CDR1 and CDR2: LGHNA, YSLEER. The CDR3 has 16 residues. The ends were cut back, 4 bases at V and 4 bases at J, with 14 bases in the middle. The CDR3 coding sequence is TGCGCCAGCAGCCCCGGGGAGGGGAGGTATAATTCACCCCTCCACTTT. Amino acid sequence: CASSPGEGRYNSPLHF.

This clonotype was observed a few times. The chain couples TRBV5-6 to TRBJ2-3, with D maybe TRBD1 (5 bases). The CDR3 has 18 residues. V dropped 1 base and J dropped 7 bases, with 25 bases sitting between them. Looked up from germline, CDR1 is SGHDT and CDR2 is YYEEEE. The CDR3 DNA follows: TGTGCCAGCAGCTTGCTTTCCCTCTTAAGGACATGGGATAATACGCAGTATTTT. This sequence encodes CASSLLSLLRTWDNTQYF.

This clonotype has only a few counts. V is TRBV15 and J is TRBJ2-1, with D perhaps matching TRBD1 or TRBD2 (5 bases each). Germline V gene sequence: CDR1 LNHNV, CDR2 YYDKDF (reference sequence). The CDR3 totals 15 residues. The germline V and J ends were trimmed by 4 bases and 5 bases, with 15 bases remaining between them. CDR3 bases: TGTGCCACCAGCACCCCGGGGAAGGGGCACAATGAGCAGTTCTTC. Its translation: CATSTPGKGHNEQFF. The entire variable domain, with the rest obtained from reference TRBV15 and TRBJ2-1, is as follows: DAMVIQNPRYQVTQFGKPVTLSCSQTLNHNVMYWYQQKSSQAPKLLFHYYDKDFNNEADTPDNFQSRRPNTSFCFLDIRSPGLGDTAMYLCATSTPGKGHNEQFFGPGTRLTVL.

This clonotype was observed a handful of times. This rearrangement joins TRBV5-1 to TRBJ2-1; 7 bases line up with TRBD2. Germline-derived CDR1 and CDR2 are SGHRS and YFSETQ. The CDR3 covers 15 residues. The junction had 7 bases not matched to a gene; V was cut back by 2 bases and J by 5 bases. CDR3 in DNA: TGCGCCAGCAGCTTCGGCGGGGGAAAGAACAATGAGCAGTTCTTC. Protein: CASSFGGGKNNEQFF.

The V call is TRBV5-1, the J call TRBJ2-3; 13 bases match TRBD2. The CDR3 spans 17 residues. Germline lookup yields CDR1 SGHRS and CDR2 YFSETQ. V shed 4 bases, J shed 9 bases, and the junction held 14 bases outside the gene matches. CDR3 nucleotides: TGCGCCAGCAGCCCAAGACTAGCGGGGGGACCGGTGGTAACGCAGTATTTT. This codes for CASSPRLAGGPVVTQYF.

CDR3: CATSDPKTRGFGNTIYF. Written as DNA, the CDR3 is TGTGCCACCAGTGATCCAAAAACCAGGGGATTTGGCAACACCATATATTTT. This chain joins TRBV24-1 and TRBJ1-3, with D tentatively TRBD1 (6 bases). Germline V CDR1 and CDR2: KGHDR, SFDVKD. The CDR3 has 17 amino acids. Trimming pared 3 bases from V and 7 bases from J, leaving 21 bases between.

This clonotype was seen only a few times. The chain employs TRBV6-5 and TRBJ2-3, with 7 positions matching TRBD1. In germline, CDR1 is MNHEY, CDR2 SVGAGI. The CDR3 length is 17 residues. With V trimmed by 0 bases and J by 3 bases, 9 bases remained unmatched. The CDR3 coding sequence is TGTGCCAGCAGTTACTCGATCAAAAGGGGGCGAACAGATACGCAGTATTTT. It is translated as CASSYSIKRGRTDTQYF.

This clonotype has more than one count but fewer than ten. The chain recombines TRBV9 with TRBJ2-1; possibly TRBD1 or TRBD2 for D (6 bases each). V lost 0 bases to trimming and J lost 8 bases, with 12 bases between them. CDR3 length equals 14 residues. The germline V gene encodes CDR1 SGDLS and CDR2 YYNGEE. The CDR3 DNA follows: TGTGCCAGCAGCGTAGGAGGGGGGCAGGATGAGCAGTTCTTC. It is translated as CASSVGGGQDEQFF.

The chain carries TRBV19 and TRBJ2-7, with D uncertain. The CDR3 consists of 12 residues. Trimming took 4 bases from V and 5 from J, leaving 9 bases between them. The germline V gene encodes CDR1 LNHDA and CDR2 SQIVND (reference sequence). CDR3 sequence reads: CASSTPFNEQYF. As DNA, the CDR3 is TGTGCCAGTAGTACCCCCTTTAACGAGCAGTACTTC.

This clonotype was picked up a small number of times. The chain combines TRBV29-1 with TRBJ2-2; 8 bases align to TRBD1. CDR1 is SQVTM, CDR2 ANQGSEA, per germline. V lost 3 bases to trimming and J lost 2 bases; unmatched junction nucleotides: 5. The CDR3 contains 15 residues. CDR3 sequence reads: CSVDPTGGNTGELFF. The CDR3 DNA follows: TGCAGCGTTGATCCCACAGGGGGAAACACCGGGGAGCTGTTTTTT.